This TCR beta chain derives from a study of blood T cell repertoires in COVID-19. Study in general: The origin of the acute and convalescent COVID-19 samples was the United States, Italy and Spain. Sources were T cells, B-cell-depleted T cells, or PBMCs; the material itself was cDNA or gDNA.

In the authors' workflow: Quantification of nucleated cells was approximated via reference gene primer amplification. Measured with immunoSEQ multiplex PCR; TCRdb has only the in-frame clones, and not every one. From that table come the V and J calls and clone size; the DNA was used to work out D and trimming. Among a few hundred thousand clones listed, about 83% were seen once. This receptor was identified in a woman in her forties or fifties with acute or convalescent COVID-19. The source material was peripheral blood.

The CDR3 sequence is CASSQDHGDTEAFF. CDR3 sequence (DNA): TGTGCCAGCAGCCAAGATCACGGGGACACTGAAGCTTTCTTT. This sequence joins TRBV14 and TRBJ1-1; no clear D. CDR3 length: 14 amino acids. CDR1 is SGHDN, CDR2 FVKESK, per germline. Trimming shortened V by 0 bases and J by 3 bases, and 8 bases separated the two germline ends.